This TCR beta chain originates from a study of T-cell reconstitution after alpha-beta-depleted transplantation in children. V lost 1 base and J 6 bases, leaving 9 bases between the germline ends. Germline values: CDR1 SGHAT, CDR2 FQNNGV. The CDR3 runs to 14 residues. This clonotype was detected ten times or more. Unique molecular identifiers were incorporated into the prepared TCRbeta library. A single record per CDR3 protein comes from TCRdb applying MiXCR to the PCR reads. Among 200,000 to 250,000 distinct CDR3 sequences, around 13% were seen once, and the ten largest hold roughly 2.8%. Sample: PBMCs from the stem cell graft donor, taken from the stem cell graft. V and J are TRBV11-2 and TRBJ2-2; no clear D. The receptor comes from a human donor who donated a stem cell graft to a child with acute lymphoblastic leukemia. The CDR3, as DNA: TGTGCCAGCAGCTTAGGCGCGACCCCCGGGGAGCTGTTTTTT. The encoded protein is CASSLGATPGELFF.